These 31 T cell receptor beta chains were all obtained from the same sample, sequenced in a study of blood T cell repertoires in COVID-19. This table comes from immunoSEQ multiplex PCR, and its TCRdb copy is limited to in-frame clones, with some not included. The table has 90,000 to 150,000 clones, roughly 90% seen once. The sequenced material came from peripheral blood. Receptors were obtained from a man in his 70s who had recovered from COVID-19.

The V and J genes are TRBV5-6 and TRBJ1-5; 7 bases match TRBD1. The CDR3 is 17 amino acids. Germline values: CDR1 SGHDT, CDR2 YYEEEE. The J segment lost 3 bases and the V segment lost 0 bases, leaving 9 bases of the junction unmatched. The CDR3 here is CASSLAGYRGFNQPQHF. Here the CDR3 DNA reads TGTGCCAGCAGCTTGGCCGGATACAGGGGATTCAATCAGCCCCAGCATTTT.

The CDR3 coding sequence is TGCGCCAGCAGCCAAGATTTGGAGGGTTGGGACACTGAAGCTTTCTTT. Amino acids: CASSQDLEGWDTEAFF. The chain couples TRBV4-3 to TRBJ1-1; D remains ambiguous. Germline assignment: CDR1 LGHNA and CDR2 YSLEER. CDR3 length equals 16 residues. Trimming left V 0 bases short and J 3 bases short, with 14 bases between.

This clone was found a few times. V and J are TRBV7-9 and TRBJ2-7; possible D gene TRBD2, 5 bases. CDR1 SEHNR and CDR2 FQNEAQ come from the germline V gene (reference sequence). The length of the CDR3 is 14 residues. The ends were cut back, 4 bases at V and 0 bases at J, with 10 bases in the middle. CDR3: CASSSGLLSYEQYF. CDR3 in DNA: TGTGCCAGCAGCTCCGGACTGCTCTCCTACGAGCAGTACTTC. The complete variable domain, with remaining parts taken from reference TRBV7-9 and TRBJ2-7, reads DTGVSQNPRHKITKRGQNVTFRCDPISEHNRLYWYRQTLGQGPEFLTYFQNEAQLEKSRLLSDRFSAERPKGSFSTLEIQRTEQGDSAMYLCASSSGLLSYEQYFGPGTRLTVT.

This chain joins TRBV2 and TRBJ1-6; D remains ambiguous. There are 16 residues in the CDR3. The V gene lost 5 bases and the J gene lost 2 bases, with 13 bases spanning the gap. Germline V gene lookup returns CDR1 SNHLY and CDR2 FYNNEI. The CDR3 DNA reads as TGTGCCAGCAGTAGGGAGGGTAGTACCTATAATTCACCCCTCCACTTT. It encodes CASSREGSTYNSPLHF. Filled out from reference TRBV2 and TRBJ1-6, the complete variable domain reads EPEVTQTPSHQVTQMGQEVILRCVPISNHLYFYWYRQILGQKVEFLVSFYNNEISEKSEIFDDQFSVERPDGSNFTLKIRSTKLEDSAMYFCASSREGSTYNSPLHFGNGTRLTVT.

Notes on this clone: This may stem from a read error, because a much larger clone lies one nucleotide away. CDR3 coding DNA: TGTGCCAGCAGCTTACAGGGTAGCTCCTACAATGAGCAGTTCTTC. Its protein is CASSLQGSSYNEQFF. The V gene is TRBV7-2, the J gene TRBJ2-1; TRBD1 might be the D (5 bases). CDR3 length equals 15 residues. Germline-derived CDR1 and CDR2 are SGHTA and FQGNSA. The germline V and J ends were trimmed by 2 bases and 0 bases, with 8 bases remaining between them.

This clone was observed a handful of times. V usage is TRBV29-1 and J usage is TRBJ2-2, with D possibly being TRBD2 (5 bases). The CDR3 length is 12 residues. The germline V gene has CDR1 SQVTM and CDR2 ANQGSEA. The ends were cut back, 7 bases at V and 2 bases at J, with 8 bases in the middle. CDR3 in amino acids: CSAGLNTGELFF. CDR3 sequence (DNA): TGCAGCGCCGGACTCAACACCGGGGAGCTGTTTTTT.

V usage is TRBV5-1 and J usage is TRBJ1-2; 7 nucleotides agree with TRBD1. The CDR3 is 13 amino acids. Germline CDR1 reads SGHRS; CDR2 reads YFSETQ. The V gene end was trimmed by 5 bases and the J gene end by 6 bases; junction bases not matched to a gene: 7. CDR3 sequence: CASRQATGDGYTF. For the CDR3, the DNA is TGCGCCAGCAGACAAGCAACAGGGGATGGCTACACCTTC.

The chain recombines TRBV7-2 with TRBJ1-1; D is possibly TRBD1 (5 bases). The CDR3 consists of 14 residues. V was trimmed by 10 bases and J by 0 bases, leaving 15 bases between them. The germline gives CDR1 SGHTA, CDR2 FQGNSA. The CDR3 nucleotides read TGTGCCACCCTCCGGGGGAGCATGAACACTGAAGCTTTCTTT. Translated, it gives CATLRGSMNTEAFF.

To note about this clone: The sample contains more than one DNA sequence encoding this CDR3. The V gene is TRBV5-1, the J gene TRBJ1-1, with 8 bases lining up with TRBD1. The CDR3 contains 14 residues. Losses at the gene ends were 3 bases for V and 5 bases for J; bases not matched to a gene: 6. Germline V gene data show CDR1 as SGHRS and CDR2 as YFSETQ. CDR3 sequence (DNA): TGCGCCAGCAGCTCGCAGGGGGCAGGGACTGAAGCTTTCTTT. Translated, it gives CASSSQGAGTEAFF.

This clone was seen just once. The CDR3 here is CASSVSYRGLGYGYTF. The DNA for the CDR3 is TGTGCCAGCAGCGTCTCTTACAGGGGGCTCGGCTATGGCTACACCTTC. The chain joins TRBV9 to TRBJ1-2; 9 nucleotides line up with TRBD1. The CDR3 is 16 amino acids. CDR1 is SGDLS and CDR2 is YYNGEE in the germline V gene. Losses at the gene ends were 2 bases for V and 4 bases for J; bases not matched to a gene: 9.

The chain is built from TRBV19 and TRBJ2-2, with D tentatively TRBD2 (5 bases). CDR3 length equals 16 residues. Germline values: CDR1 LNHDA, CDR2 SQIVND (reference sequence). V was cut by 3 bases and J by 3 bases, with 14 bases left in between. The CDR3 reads CASSIAHPGDTGELFF. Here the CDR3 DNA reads TGTGCCAGTAGTATCGCCCACCCCGGGGACACCGGGGAGCTGTTTTTT. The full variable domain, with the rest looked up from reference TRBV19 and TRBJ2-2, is DGGITQSPKYLFRKEGQNVTLSCEQNLNHDAMYWYRQDPGQGLRLIYYSQIVNDFQKGDIAEGYSVSREKKESFPLTVTSAQKNPTAFYLCASSIAHPGDTGELFFGEGSRLTVL.

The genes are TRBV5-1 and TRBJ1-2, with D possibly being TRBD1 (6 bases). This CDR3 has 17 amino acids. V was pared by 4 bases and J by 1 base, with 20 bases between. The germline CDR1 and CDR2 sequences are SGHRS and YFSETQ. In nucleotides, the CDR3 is TGCGCCAGCAGCATAACAGGGAAGATCGAGGGTAACTATGGCTACACCTTC. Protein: CASSITGKIEGNYGYTF.

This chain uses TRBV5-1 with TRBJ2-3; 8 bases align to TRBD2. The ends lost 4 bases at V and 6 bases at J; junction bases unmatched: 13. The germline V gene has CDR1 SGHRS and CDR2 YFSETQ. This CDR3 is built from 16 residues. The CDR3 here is CASSALDGRASDTQYF. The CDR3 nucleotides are TGCGCCAGCAGCGCGCTAGACGGGAGGGCCTCGGATACGCAGTATTTT. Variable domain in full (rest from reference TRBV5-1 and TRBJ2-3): KAGVTQTPRYLIKTRGQQVTLSCSPISGHRSVSWYQQTPGQGLQFLFEYFSETQRNKGNFPGRFSGRQFSNSRSEMNVSTLELGDSALYLCASSALDGRASDTQYFGPGTRLTVL.

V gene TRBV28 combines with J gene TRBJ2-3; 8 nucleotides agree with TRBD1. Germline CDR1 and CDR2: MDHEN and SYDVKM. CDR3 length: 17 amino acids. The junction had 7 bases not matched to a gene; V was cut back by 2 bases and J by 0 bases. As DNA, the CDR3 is TGTGCCAGCAGTTTAGTACCCAGGGGGCTTAGCACAGATACGCAGTATTTT. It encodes CASSLVPRGLSTDTQYF.

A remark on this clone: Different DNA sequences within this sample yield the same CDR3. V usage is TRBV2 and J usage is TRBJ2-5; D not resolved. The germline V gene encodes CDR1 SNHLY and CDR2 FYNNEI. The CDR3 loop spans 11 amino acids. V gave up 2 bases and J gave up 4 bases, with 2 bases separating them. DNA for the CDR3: TGTGCCAGCAGTGAACTAGAGACCCAGTACTTC. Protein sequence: CASSELETQYF.

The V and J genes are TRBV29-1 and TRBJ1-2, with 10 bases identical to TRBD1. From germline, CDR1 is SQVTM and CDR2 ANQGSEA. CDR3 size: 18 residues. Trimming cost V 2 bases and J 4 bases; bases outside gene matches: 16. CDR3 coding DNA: TGCAGCGTTGAACTCACGAACGACAGGGGGCTAATGGGCTATGGCTACACCTTC. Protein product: CSVELTNDRGLMGYGYTF.

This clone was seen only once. The CDR3 protein is CASSQVGGTGFQPQHF. CDR3 nucleotides: TGCGCCAGCAGCCAAGTCGGTGGGACAGGGTTTCAGCCCCAGCATTTT. The chain has TRBV4-1 and TRBJ1-5, with 9 bases matching TRBD1. Germline V CDR1 and CDR2: MGHRA, YSYEKL. The CDR3 consists of 16 residues. V gave up 1 base and J gave up 6 bases; unmatched junction bases: 7.

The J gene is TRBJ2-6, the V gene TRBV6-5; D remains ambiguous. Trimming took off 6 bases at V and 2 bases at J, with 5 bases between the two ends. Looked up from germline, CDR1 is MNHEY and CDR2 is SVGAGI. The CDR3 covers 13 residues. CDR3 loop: CASSSAGANVLTF. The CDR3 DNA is TGTGCCAGCAGCAGCGCTGGGGCCAACGTCCTGACTTTC.

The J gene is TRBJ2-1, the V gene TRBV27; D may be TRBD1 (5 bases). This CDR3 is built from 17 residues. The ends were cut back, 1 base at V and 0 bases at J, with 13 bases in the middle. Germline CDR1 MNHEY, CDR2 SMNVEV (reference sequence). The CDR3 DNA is TGTGCCAGCAGTTTATTTCCTGGCGACAGCTCCTACAATGAGCAGTTCTTC. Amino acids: CASSLFPGDSSYNEQFF.

CDR3 DNA sequence: TGTGCCAGCAGCCTTACGGCTAGCGGGGGGTCCAATGAGCAGTTCTTC. Translating gives CASSLTASGGSNEQFF. The chain uses TRBV7-3 and TRBJ2-1; 11 bases match TRBD2. CDR3 length: 16 amino acids. Germline V gene data show CDR1 as SGHTA and CDR2 as FQGTGA. Trimming cost V 5 bases and J 6 bases; bases outside gene matches: 9.

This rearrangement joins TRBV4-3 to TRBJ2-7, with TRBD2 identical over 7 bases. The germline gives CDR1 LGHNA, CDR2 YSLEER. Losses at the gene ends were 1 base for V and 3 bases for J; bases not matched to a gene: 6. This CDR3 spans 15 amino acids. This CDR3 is CASSQARGSYYEQYF. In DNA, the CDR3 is TGCGCCAGCAGCCAAGCGCGCGGGAGCTACTACGAGCAGTACTTC.

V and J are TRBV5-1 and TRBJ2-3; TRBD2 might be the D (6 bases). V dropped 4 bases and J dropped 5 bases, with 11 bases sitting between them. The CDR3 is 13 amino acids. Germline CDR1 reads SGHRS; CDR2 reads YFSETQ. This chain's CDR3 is CASSAGSGDTQYF. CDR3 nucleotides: TGCGCCAGCAGCGCGGGAAGTGGAGATACGCAGTATTTT.

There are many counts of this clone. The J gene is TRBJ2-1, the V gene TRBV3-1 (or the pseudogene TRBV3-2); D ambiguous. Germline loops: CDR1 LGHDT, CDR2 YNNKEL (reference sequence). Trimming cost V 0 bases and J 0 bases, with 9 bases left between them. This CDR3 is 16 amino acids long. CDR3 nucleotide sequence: TGTGCCAGCAGCCAAGAACCGCCGAGCTCCTACAATGAGCAGTTCTTC. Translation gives CASSQEPPSSYNEQFF.

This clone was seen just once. CDR3 DNA: TGTGCCAGCATACTTCTAGCGGGCCGCGCCTACGAGCAGTACTTC. Its protein is CASILLAGRAYEQYF. V is TRBV27 and J is TRBJ2-7; 8 bases are a match to TRBD2. V trimming: 7 bases; J trimming: 2 bases; junction bases outside the gene matches: 10. There are 15 residues in the CDR3. The germline CDR1 and CDR2 sequences are MNHEY and SMNVEV (reference sequence).

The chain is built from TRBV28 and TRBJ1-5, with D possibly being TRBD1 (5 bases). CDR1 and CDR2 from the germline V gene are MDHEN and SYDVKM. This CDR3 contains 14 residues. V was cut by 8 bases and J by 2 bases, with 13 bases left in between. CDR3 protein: CASGGGRGNQPQHF. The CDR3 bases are TGTGCCAGCGGGGGGGGACGGGGCAATCAGCCCCAGCATTTT. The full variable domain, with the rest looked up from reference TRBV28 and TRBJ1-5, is DVKVTQSSRYLVKRTGEKVFLECVQDMDHENMFWYRQDPGLGLRLIYFSYDVKMKEKGDIPEGYSVSREKKERFSLILESASTNQTSMYLCASGGGRGNQPQHFGDGTRLSIL.

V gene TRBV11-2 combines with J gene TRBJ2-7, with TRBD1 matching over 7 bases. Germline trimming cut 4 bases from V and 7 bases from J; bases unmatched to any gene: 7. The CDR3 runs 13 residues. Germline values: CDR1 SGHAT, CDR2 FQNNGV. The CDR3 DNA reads TGTGCCAGCAGCTCCGACAGGGTCGGAGAGCAGTACTTC. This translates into CASSSDRVGEQYF.

The CDR3 is CASSLLLAGEKETQYF. CDR3 nucleotide sequence: TGTGCCAGCAGCCTCCTTCTAGCGGGTGAGAAAGAGACCCAGTACTTC. The chain joins TRBV11-2 to TRBJ2-5, with TRBD2 matching 8 bases. There are 16 residues in the CDR3. Germline V gene data show CDR1 as SGHAT and CDR2 as FQNNGV. V shed 5 bases and J 3 bases; nucleotides not matched to a gene: 11.

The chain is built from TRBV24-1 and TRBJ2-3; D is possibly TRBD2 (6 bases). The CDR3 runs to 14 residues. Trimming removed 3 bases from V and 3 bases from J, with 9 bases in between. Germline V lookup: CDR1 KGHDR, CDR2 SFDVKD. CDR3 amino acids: CATSDTGRTDTQYF. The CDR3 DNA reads TGTGCCACCAGTGATACTGGGAGGACAGATACGCAGTATTTT.

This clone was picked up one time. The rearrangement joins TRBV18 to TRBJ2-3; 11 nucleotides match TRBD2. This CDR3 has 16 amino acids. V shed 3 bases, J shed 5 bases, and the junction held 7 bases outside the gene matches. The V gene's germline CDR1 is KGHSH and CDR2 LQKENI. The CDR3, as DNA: TGTGCCAGCTCACCCCTAGCGGGAGGCTCCCAAGATACGCAGTATTTT. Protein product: CASSPLAGGSQDTQYF. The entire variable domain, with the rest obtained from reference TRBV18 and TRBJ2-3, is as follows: NAGVMQNPRHLVRRRGQEARLRCSPMKGHSHVYWYRQLPEEGLKFMVYLQKENIIDESGMPKERFSAEFPKEGPSILRIQQVVRGDSAAYFCASSPLAGGSQDTQYFGPGTRLTVL.

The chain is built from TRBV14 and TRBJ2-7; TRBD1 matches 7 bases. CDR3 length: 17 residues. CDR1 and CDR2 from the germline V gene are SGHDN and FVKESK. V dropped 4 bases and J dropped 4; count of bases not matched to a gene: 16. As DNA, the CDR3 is TGTGCCAGCAGCCCTTCAAGGGGGCGGGCAACCTGGTACGAGCAGTACTTC. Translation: CASSPSRGRATWYEQYF. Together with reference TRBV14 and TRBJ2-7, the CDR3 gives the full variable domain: EAGVTQFPSHSVIEKGQTVTLRCDPISGHDNLYWYRRVMGKEIKFLLHFVKESKQDESGMPNNRFLAERTGGTYSTLKVQPAELEDSGVYFCASSPSRGRATWYEQYFGPGTRLTVT.

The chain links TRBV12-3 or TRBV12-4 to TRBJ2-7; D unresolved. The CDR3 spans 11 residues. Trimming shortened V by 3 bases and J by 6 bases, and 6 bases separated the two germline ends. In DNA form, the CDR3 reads TGTGCCAGCAGTTTTGTCGGCGAGCAGTACTTC. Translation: CASSFVGEQYF.